This T cell receptor (beta chain) was recorded in a study of T-cell reconstitution after alpha-beta-depleted transplantation in children. Study-wide points: About two months after transplant, alpha-beta T cells reportedly came from several hundred expanded graft clones.

Germline V CDR1 and CDR2: MGHRA, YSYEKL. Losses at the gene ends were 1 base for V and 8 bases for J; bases not matched to a gene: 10. The CDR3 loop spans 16 amino acids. This clonotype was observed a few times. Its target is unknown. Library preparation (for TCRbeta) was performed with unique molecular identifiers. A single record per CDR3 protein comes from TCRdb applying MiXCR to the PCR reads. The sample records 500,000 or so distinct CDR3 sequences, 11% being singletons. The sequencing used PBMCs, mostly from graft donor cells, collected 180 days after TCRalphabeta/CD19-depleted stem cell transplant. The sequence was collected from a female patient aged 2-15 years who had a stem cell transplant for aplastic anemia, so the T cells may come from the graft donor. This rearrangement joins TRBV4-1 to TRBJ2-1; 8 bases are shared with TRBD2. The CDR3 protein is CASSQAREREWDEQFF. The CDR3 nucleotides read TGCGCCAGCAGCCAAGCGAGGGAGCGGGAGTGGGATGAGCAGTTCTTC.